This TCR beta chain emerged from a study of T cell responses to AZD1222 COVID-19 vaccine. The study, taken as a whole, reports: Donor demographics were predominantly white British with a female majority; clonal diversity may be underestimated. Only a handful of AZD1222 recipients were seropositive at baseline. Increases in Spike-specific TCR breadth and depth were seen after two AZD1222 doses.

Of note for this clone: As yet, its antigen is unknown.

Profiled with immunoSEQ multiplex PCR; TCRdb holds only in-frame clones, not every one. This table has under 200,000 clones, about 93% appearing once. This CDR3 spans 12 amino acids. J lost 11 bases, V lost 6 bases, and 9 bases had no gene match. Germline lookup yields CDR1 MNHEY and CDR2 SMNVEV (reference sequence). The TCR was taken from an adult in good health. This chain uses TRBV27 with TRBJ1-2, with 7 bases aligning to TRBD1. Sequencing used peripheral blood, obtained on day 0 of AZD1222 vaccination. The CDR3 here is CASRMTGMGYTF. In DNA, the CDR3 is TGTGCCAGCAGGATGACAGGGATGGGATACACCTTC.